Described below is a single T cell receptor (beta chain) sequence and its context. The target antigen is unknown. The input for sorted-subset replicate PCRs was approximately 210 ng DNA, approximately 30,000 T cell genomes. The data were produced by immunoSEQ multiplex PCR, yet TCRdb's version contains in-frame clones alone and is incomplete. The data contain 1,400,000 or so clones, approximately 98.5% of them singletons. This record belongs to a study of shared clonotypes between healthy human individuals. Study-level results: Around 5% was the fraction of naive CD4 clonotypes found shared across a few donors.

The investigators split CD4+ cells into a CD45RA+ naive subset and a CD45RA-negative memory subset. The sequencing sample was made of naive CD4+ T cells sorted from blood. The subset was: CD45RA+ positively selected. The TCR comes from a young man in good health.

In DNA form, the CDR3 reads TGTGCCAGCAACTCATACCCAGGGGGAGTATCCTACAATGAGCAGTTCTTC. Translation gives CASNSYPGGVSYNEQFF. The J gene is TRBJ2-1, the V gene TRBV7-6; 7 bases map to TRBD1. This CDR3 has 17 amino acids. Looked up from germline, CDR1 is SGHVS and CDR2 is FNYEAQ. V gave up 7 bases and J gave up 1 base; unmatched junction bases: 13.